The subject of this entry is one TCR beta chain. The data stem from a study of cytomegalovirus exposure and HLA in healthy donors. It was with 60 Vbeta and 13 Jbeta primers that the PCR ran. Method: immunoSEQ multiplex PCR; TCRdb's copy keeps in-frame clones and lacks some. The data show roughly 57,000 clones, with about 80% seen just once and 2.5% to 3% held by the top ten. Trimming cost V 10 bases and J 0 bases, with 16 bases left between them. Germline V gene data show CDR1 as LNHDA and CDR2 as SQIVND (reference sequence). This CDR3 is 15 amino acids long. The clonotype was recovered from a man aged 50 or older in good health and CMV-seronegative. The sample taken for sequencing was PBMCs. V is TRBV19 and J is TRBJ1-5; no definite D call. CDR3 sequence (DNA): TGTGCCACCGGAGACGTCGCATATAGCAATCAGCCCCAGCATTTT. It specifies CATGDVAYSNQPQHF.